This TCR beta chain was sequenced in a study of cytomegalovirus exposure and HLA in healthy donors. The PCR employed 60 Vbeta primers together with 13 Jbeta primers. The protocol was immunoSEQ multiplex PCR, while the TCRdb copy is restricted to in-frame clones and leaves out a portion. The sample lists about 160,000 clones; just under 80% were seen once. A word on this clone: Its antigen remains unknown.

Study-level findings and limits: In a later analysis, parvovirus B19, influenza, CMV and Epstein-Barr virus appeared linked to several top co-occurrence clusters. Clonal expansion was found to be greater in HLA-associated TCR beta chains than in equally common others in a later analysis.

The germline gives CDR1 MNHEY, CDR2 SMNVEV (reference sequence). The CDR3 is 19 residues long. The trim removed 2 bases at V and 5 bases at J, leaving 15 bases unmatched. The origin of this receptor is a man aged 30 to 39 in good health and CMV-seronegative. The source material was PBMCs. The chain links TRBV27 to TRBJ1-1; the match to TRBD1 covers 12 bases. DNA for the CDR3: TGTGCCAGCAGTTTAAGGGGTTTCCGGGACAGGGGGCAGAGGACTGAAGCTTTCTTT. Its translation is CASSLRGFRDRGQRTEAFF.